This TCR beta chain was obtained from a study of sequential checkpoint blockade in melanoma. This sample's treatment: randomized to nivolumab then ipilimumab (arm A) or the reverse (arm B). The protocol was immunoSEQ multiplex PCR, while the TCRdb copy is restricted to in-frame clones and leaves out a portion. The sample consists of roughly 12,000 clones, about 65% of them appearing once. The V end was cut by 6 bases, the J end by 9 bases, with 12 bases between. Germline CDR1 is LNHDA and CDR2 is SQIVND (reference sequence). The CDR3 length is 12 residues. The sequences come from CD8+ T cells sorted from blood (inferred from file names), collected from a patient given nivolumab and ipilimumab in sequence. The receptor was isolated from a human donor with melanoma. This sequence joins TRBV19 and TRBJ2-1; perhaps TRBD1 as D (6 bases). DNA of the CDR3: TGTGCCAGTAGCAGGGGTTCCCTTGAGCAGTTCTTC. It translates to CASSRGSLEQFF.